Listed below are T cell receptor beta chains from one sample, sequenced in a study of blood T cell repertoires in COVID-19. This table comes from immunoSEQ multiplex PCR, and its TCRdb copy is limited to in-frame clones, with some not included. The table has 180,000 or so clones, roughly 76% seen once. Sequenced: peripheral blood. These receptors were taken from a woman aged 40 to 50 with COVID-19, enrolled during active disease. CDR3s include the opening cysteine and the closing phenylalanine or tryptophan. The D gene is left open where the match is weak. Not every row has a clone size; where given, it reads once, few, many or a size class.

>NA|NA|TRBJ1-6|TRBV28
TGTGCCAGCAGCTGGGGAGGGACATCTAATTCACCCCTCCACTTT
CASSWGGTSNSPLHF
>NA|NA|TRBJ2-4|TRBV5-6
TGTGCCAGCAGCTTGGGGAGAAACATTCAGTACTTC
CASSLGRNIQYF
>NA|TRBD2|TRBJ2-1|TRBV18
TGTGCCAGCTCACCATTGGTGTCTAGCGGGGAAGGTGAGCAGTTCTTC
CASSPLVSSGEGEQFF
>once|TRBD1|TRBJ1-5|TRBV2
TGTGCCAGCAGTGGACAGGGCGGGAGCAATCAGCCCCAGCATTTT
CASSGQGGSNQPQHF
>NA|NA|TRBJ1-1|TRBV25-1
TGTGCCAGCAGTGTGACCCGGGGTAGAGCTTTCTTT
CASSVTRGRAFF
>NA|NA|TRBJ2-1|TRBV24-1
TGTGCCACCAGTGATTTTCGGGGGAGCTCCTACAATGAGCAGTTCTTC
CATSDFRGSSYNEQFF
>NA|TRBD1|TRBJ1-5|TRBV19
TGTGCCAGTAGTATCCAGGGGGAGAATCAGCCCCAGCATTTT
CASSIQGENQPQHF
>NA|TRBD2|TRBJ2-1|TRBV7-6
TGTGCCAGCAGCCCGGTCCCTAGCGGGGGGTCCTACAATGAGCAGTTCTTC
CASSPVPSGGSYNEQFF
>NA|NA|TRBJ1-1|TRBV30
TGTGCCTGGAAGTGGAGGGGAGCCACTGAAGCTTTCTTT
CAWKWRGATEAFF
>NA|NA|TRBJ1-1|TRBV7-2
TGTGCCAGCAGCAGGTCAGTACAGACGAACACTGAAGCTTTCTTT
CASSRSVQTNTEAFF
>NA|NA|TRBJ2-2|TRBV10-1
TGCGCCAGTTCCGGGAAGAACACCGGGGAGCTGTTTTTT
CASSGKNTGELFF
>once|NA|TRBJ1-1|TRBV27
TGTGCCAGCAGTCGCGGCGAGTACATGAACACTGAAGCTTTCTTT
CASSRGEYMNTEAFF
>NA|NA|TRBJ1-4|TRBV7-8
TGTGCCAGCAGCTTTCGGCGGCAAAAGGTGGAAAAACTGTTTTTT
CASSFRRQKVEKLFF
>NA|TRBD2|TRBJ2-3|TRBV4-2
TGTGCCAGCAGCCCCCAGGCTGCTAGCGGGAGCTGGAATACGCAGTATTTT
CASSPQAASGSWNTQYF
>NA|TRBD2|TRBJ2-5|TRBV7-9
TGTGCCAGCAGCCGGACTAGCGGGAAAGAGACCCAGTACTTC
CASSRTSGKETQYF
>NA|NA|TRBJ1-2|TRBV27
TGTGCCAGCAGGACGATGAGCGTAGGGAGTGGCTACACCTTC
CASRTMSVGSGYTF
>once|NA|TRBJ2-1|TRBV28
TGTGCCAGCAGTCCCGCGGTGGAGAGCTCCTACAATGAGCAGTTCTTC
CASSPAVESSYNEQFF
>NA|NA|TRBJ1-2|TRBV9
TGTGCCAGCAGCCTTACGGAAGGGGCGGGGGCTAACTATGGCTACACCTTC
CASSLTEGAGANYGYTF
>few|NA|TRBJ2-1|TRBV7-9
TGTGCCAGCAGCCCCCTCCGGACAGAATTGGATGAGCAGTTCTTC
CASSPLRTELDEQFF
>NA|NA|TRBJ1-1|TRBV20-1
TGCAGTGCTAACAGGGCTGAAGCTTTCTTT
CSANRAEAFF
>NA|TRBD2|TRBJ2-1|TRBV5-4
TGTGCCAGCTATCTAGGCCTAGCGGCCTCCTACAATGAGCAGTTCTTC
CASYLGLAASYNEQFF
>many|NA|TRBJ1-2|TRBV10-3
TGTGCCATCAGTGAGTCGGTCAGGGCCGGCTATGGCTACACCTTC
CAISESVRAGYGYTF
>NA|NA|TRBJ2-7|TRBV18
TGTGCCAGCTCACCCTCCCTTAGACAAGACGAGCAGTACTTC
CASSPSLRQDEQYF
>NA|NA|TRBJ2-3|TRBV12-3/TRBV12-4
TGTGCCAGCAGGGAGAGACTAGGTCCGCAGTATTTT
CASRERLGPQYF
>NA|TRBD2|TRBJ2-5|TRBV27
TGTGCCAGCAGTCAAACCTGGGGACTAGCGGACCAAGAGACCCAGTACTTC
CASSQTWGLADQETQYF
>NA|TRBD2|TRBJ2-7|TRBV27
TGTGCCAGCAGCTCGACTAGCTGGTCCTACGAGCAGTACTTC
CASSSTSWSYEQYF
>NA|TRBD2|TRBJ2-5|TRBV29-1
TGCAGCATCCAGGCCGGGGGGGCAAGGACCCAGTACTTC
CSIQAGGARTQYF
>NA|NA|TRBJ2-2|TRBV29-1
TGCAGCGTTGTGGAGACAGTCAGCACCGGGGAGCTGTTTTTT
CSVVETVSTGELFF
>once|NA|TRBJ1-1|TRBV30
TGTGCCTGGAGCCTAGGGGACACTGAAGCTTTCTTT
CAWSLGDTEAFF
>NA|NA|TRBJ1-6|TRBV30
TGTGCCTGGAGTGTAAGCAATTCACCCCTCCACTTT
CAWSVSNSPLHF
>NA|NA|TRBJ1-1|TRBV3-1/TRBV3-2
TGTGCCAGCAGCCTAAGCGGGTTCAACACTGAAGCTTTCTTT
CASSLSGFNTEAFF
>NA|NA|TRBJ2-5|TRBV9
TGTGCCAGCAGCGCCCTCGGGGTAGCAGGACAAGAGACCCAGTACTTC
CASSALGVAGQETQYF
>NA|NA|TRBJ2-7|TRBV4-1
TGCGCCAGCAGCCCCCTAATTGCCCACGAGCAGTACTTC
CASSPLIAHEQYF
>once|NA|TRBJ2-2|TRBV30
TGTGCCTGGATGGGGATGGCGGGCACCGGGGAGCTGTTTTTT
CAWMGMAGTGELFF
>few|TRBD2|TRBJ2-5|TRBV28
TGTGCCAGCAGTCGGCGGACTAGCGGGATTCAAGAGACCCAGTACTTC
CASSRRTSGIQETQYF
>NA|TRBD1|TRBJ2-3|TRBV9
TGTGCCAGCAGCATGGGACAGACAGATACGCAGTATTTT
CASSMGQTDTQYF
>NA|NA|TRBJ1-5|TRBV28
TGTGCCAGCAGTTTATTGGCAGTTTGGCAGCCCCAGCATTTT
CASSLLAVWQPQHF
>NA|NA|TRBJ1-5|TRBV6-5
TGTGCCAGCAGGGCCCGATACAATAGCAATCAGCCCCAGCATTTT
CASRARYNSNQPQHF
>once|TRBD2|TRBJ2-1|TRBV6-2/TRBV6-3
TGTGCCAGCAGTCGGTCTAGCGGGGATTACAATGAGCAGTTCTTC
CASSRSSGDYNEQFF
>NA|NA|TRBJ1-2|TRBV29-1
TGCAGCGTTCGGACTACCAACGACAGCCCAGTGCATGGGGGCACCTTC
CSVRTTNDSPVHGGTF
>NA|TRBD2|TRBJ2-1|TRBV7-2
TGTGCCAGCAGCTCACTAATGGCGGGAGGGTTCGATGAGCAGTTCTTC
CASSSLMAGGFDEQFF
>NA|NA|TRBJ2-2|TRBV27
TGTGCCAGCAGTCACCCGACAGACACCGGGGAGCTGTTTTTT
CASSHPTDTGELFF
>NA|NA|TRBJ1-1|TRBV4-1
TGCGCCAGCAGCCAAGTAGGATACGGGAGAACTGAAGCTTTCTTT
CASSQVGYGRTEAFF
>NA|TRBD1|TRBJ1-2|TRBV27
TGTGCCAGCAGTCAAAAGTCCCCTCGGACAGGGTATGGCTACACCTTC
CASSQKSPRTGYGYTF
>NA|NA|TRBJ2-7|TRBV3-1/TRBV3-2
TGTGCCAGCAGCCAAGCCCTGGGCGCCTACGAGCAGTACTTC
CASSQALGAYEQYF
>few|NA|TRBJ1-5|TRBV7-9
TGTGCCAGCAGCCCAGGGGCGGGTCAGCCCCAGCATTTT
CASSPGAGQPQHF
>once|TRBD1|TRBJ2-3|TRBV29-1
TGCAGCGTTGATAGGGGGGCAGGGGGCGGCACAGATACGCAGTATTTT
CSVDRGAGGGTDTQYF
>once|TRBD2|TRBJ2-3|TRBV19
TGTGCCAGTCGATTTAGCGGGAACACAGATACGCAGTATTTT
CASRFSGNTDTQYF
>once|TRBD1|TRBJ1-5|TRBV5-5
TGTGCCAGCAGCCCGGGCGGGGACAGCATCGATGGCAATCAGCCCCAGCATTTT
CASSPGGDSIDGNQPQHF
>NA|NA|TRBJ2-2|TRBV13
TGTGCCAGCACAGGTGGGCTCAACCCCGGGGAGCTGTTTTTT
CASTGGLNPGELFF
>NA|NA|TRBJ2-3|TRBV2
TGTGCCAGCAGTGATACAACTAGAAGCACAGATACGCAGTATTTT
CASSDTTRSTDTQYF
>NA|TRBD1|TRBJ2-7|TRBV19
TGTGCCAGTAGGTCCGGGACAGACTCCTACGAGCAGTACTTC
CASRSGTDSYEQYF
>few|NA|TRBJ1-6|TRBV10-3
TGTGCCACCTTAGGGAGCTCCTATAATTCACCCCTCCACTTT
CATLGSSYNSPLHF
>NA|NA|TRBJ2-7|TRBV9
TGTGCCAGCAGCGTAGCTGGGCAGGCTCACGAGCAGTACTTC
CASSVAGQAHEQYF